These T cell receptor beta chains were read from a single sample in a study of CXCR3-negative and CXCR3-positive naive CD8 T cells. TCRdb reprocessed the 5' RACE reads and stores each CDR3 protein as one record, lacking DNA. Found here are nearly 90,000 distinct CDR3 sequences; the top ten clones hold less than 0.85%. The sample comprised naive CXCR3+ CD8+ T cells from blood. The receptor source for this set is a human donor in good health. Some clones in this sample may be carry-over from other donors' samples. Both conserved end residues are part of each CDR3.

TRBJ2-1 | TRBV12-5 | CASGGPPGPSHNEQFF
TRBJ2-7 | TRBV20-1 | CSARDRQGAIYEQYF
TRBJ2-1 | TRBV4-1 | CASSHRGGDNEQFF
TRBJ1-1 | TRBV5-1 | CASSLAVGSPEAFF
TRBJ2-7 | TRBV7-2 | CASSLSGISYEQYF
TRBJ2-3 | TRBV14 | CASSQERTDTQYF
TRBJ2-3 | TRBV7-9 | CASSSDQKPTDTQYF
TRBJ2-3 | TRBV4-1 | CASSQVAGSTDTQYF
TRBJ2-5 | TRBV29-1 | CSVVPSGQETQYF
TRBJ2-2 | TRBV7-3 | CASRAGENTGELFF
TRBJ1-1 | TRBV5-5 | CASSLGDSSMAFF
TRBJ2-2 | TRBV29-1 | CSVAGGLSVGELFF
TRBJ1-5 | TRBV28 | CASSLFGAGQPQHF
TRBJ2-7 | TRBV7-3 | CASSLRPLYEQYF
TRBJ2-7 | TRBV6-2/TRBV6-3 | CASSGTSGPYEQYF
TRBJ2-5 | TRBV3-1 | CASRQITGPSRETQYF
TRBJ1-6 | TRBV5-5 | CASSGRDNPYNSPLHF
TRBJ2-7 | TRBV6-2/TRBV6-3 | CASALVGREQYF
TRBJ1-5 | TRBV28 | CASSQFGGNQPQHF
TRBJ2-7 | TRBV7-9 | CASRTTGEDEQYF
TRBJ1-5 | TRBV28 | CASSLWGGQENQPQHF
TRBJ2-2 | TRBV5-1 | CASSLAYATGELFF
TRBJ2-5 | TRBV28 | CASSTLRLYQETQYF
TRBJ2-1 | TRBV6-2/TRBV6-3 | CASSRLAGGNEQFF
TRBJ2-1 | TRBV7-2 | CASTPTAMLALLNEQFF
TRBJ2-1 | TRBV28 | CASTLTSLPNNEQFF
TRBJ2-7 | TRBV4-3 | CASSQGWGRGPYEQYF
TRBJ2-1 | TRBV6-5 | CASSYSLAGPSHEQFF
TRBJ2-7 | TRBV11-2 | CASSEIPRRIYEQYF
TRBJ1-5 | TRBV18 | CASSLTGVGSNQPQHF
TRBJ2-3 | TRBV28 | CASSTYPGVSQAPLTDTQYF
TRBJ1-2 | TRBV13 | CASSLGLGYGYTF
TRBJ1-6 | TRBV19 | CASSFGTDNSPLHF
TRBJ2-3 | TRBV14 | CASSRTLAGTDTQYF
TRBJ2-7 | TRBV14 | CASSPTRLGLDEQYF
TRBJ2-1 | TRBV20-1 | CSARDLEGEQFF
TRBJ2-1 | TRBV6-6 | CASSQTSSGEQFF
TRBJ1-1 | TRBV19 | CASTDVWNTEAFF
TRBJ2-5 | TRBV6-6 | CASSYSPGQETQYF
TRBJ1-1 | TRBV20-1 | CSAKGDNSHTEAFF
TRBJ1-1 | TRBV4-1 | CASSHLQGQPGEAFF
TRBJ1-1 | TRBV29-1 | CSVEDLGWNTEAFF
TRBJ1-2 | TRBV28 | CASSSQTSIGGYTF